One sample yielded the 23 T cell receptor beta chains listed below, sequenced in a study of T-cell reconstitution after alpha-beta-depleted transplantation in children (dated by TCRdb to the mid-2010s). Library method: PCR. Sequencing used an Illumina HiSeq 2500. TCR library preparation used molecular barcoding, with unique molecular identifiers applied to normalize quantification of the TCRbeta repertoire. The raw public data were reprocessed by TCRdb itself: fastp quality trimming at Q25, MiXCR clonotype calling, in-frame beta chains only. Rows with a matching CDR3 protein are joined into one entry that keeps the most common DNA and genes. This sample gives some 530,000 distinct CDR3 sequences in total; 9.5% to 15% of them show up just once. The ten largest clones represent about 6% of the sample. The starting material was PBMCs from the stem cell graft donor, obtained from the stem cell graft. All receptors come from a human donor who donated a stem cell graft to a child with combined immunodeficiency.

V is TRBV2 and J is TRBJ2-6; D is ambiguous. CDR1 and CDR2 from the germline V gene are SNHLY and FYNNEI. The CDR3 extends over 14 amino acids. Trimming left V 6 bases short and J 0 bases short, with 6 bases between. CDR3 sequence: CASRLDSGANVLTF. In DNA form, the CDR3 reads TGTGCCAGCAGGCTTGACTCTGGGGCCAACGTCCTGACTTTC.

In this sample, this clonotype turned up a few times. The chain couples TRBV7-2 to TRBJ1-2; TRBD1 is a possible D gene (6 bases). The CDR3 sequence is 13 residues long. Looked up from germline, CDR1 is SGHTA and CDR2 is FQGNSA. The V and J ends lost 5 bases and 13 bases respectively, with 20 bases between them. This CDR3 is CASSPQNRVGVTF. In DNA, the CDR3 is TGTGCCAGCAGCCCCCAGAACAGGGTTGGGGTCACCTTC.

The table lists this clonotype with many counts. The chain is built from TRBV30 and TRBJ2-2; the D gene is possibly TRBD1 (5 bases). The V gene lost 3 bases and the J gene lost 6 bases, with 11 bases spanning the gap. The CDR3 is 13 residues long. The germline V gene encodes CDR1 GTSNPN and CDR2 SVGIG (reference sequence). The CDR3, as DNA: TGTGCCTGGAGGGACACCTTCCCCGGGGAGCTGTTTTTT. Protein sequence: CAWRDTFPGELFF.

V is TRBV12-3 or TRBV12-4 and J is TRBJ2-3; TRBD2 aligns across 9 bases. The V and J ends lost 7 bases and 2 bases, in that order; junction bases with no gene match: 7. CDR3 length equals 15 residues. The CDR3 loop is CASNPGLANTDTQYF. DNA of the CDR3: TGTGCCAGCAACCCGGGACTAGCCAACACAGATACGCAGTATTTT.

This clonotype was found a few times. This rearrangement joins TRBV6-5 to TRBJ1-2; the D gene is possibly TRBD1 (6 bases). Trimming stripped 6 bases from V and 4 bases from J, with 9 bases between. Germline V CDR1 and CDR2: MNHEY, SVGAGI. CDR3 length: 12 amino acids. The CDR3: CASRGTTYGYTF. CDR3 in DNA: TGTGCCAGCAGGGGGACAACCTATGGCTACACCTTC.

This clonotype was counted ten times or more. V gene TRBV12-3 or TRBV12-4 combines with J gene TRBJ2-7; no reliable D call. The CDR3 runs 12 residues. The V end lost 5 bases, the J end lost 3 bases, and 8 bases lay between the germline ends. DNA of the CDR3: TGTGCCAGCAGTCGACCCGACTACGAGCAGTACTTC. Translating gives CASSRPDYEQYF.

This clonotype occurred a few times. The CDR3 sequence: CASSLGTGGVEKLFF. In nucleotides, the CDR3 is TGTGCCAGCAGCTTAGGGACAGGGGGCGTTGAAAAACTGTTTTTT. The rearrangement uses TRBV7-2 and TRBJ1-4, with TRBD1 matching over 11 bases. Trimming removed 1 base from V and 7 bases from J; junction bases left unmatched: 2. Germline V gives CDR1 SGHTA, CDR2 FQGNSA. This CDR3 spans 15 amino acids.

The table lists this clonotype with many counts. The rearrangement joins TRBV6-1 to TRBJ2-1; 9 bases line up with TRBD2. V trimming: 5 bases; J trimming: 6 bases; junction bases outside the gene matches: 8. Germline lookup yields CDR1 MNHNS and CDR2 SASEGT. CDR3 length equals 15 residues. This CDR3 is CASSPGLAWGNEQFF. The CDR3 DNA is TGTGCCAGCAGTCCGGGACTAGCTTGGGGCAATGAGCAGTTCTTC.

The rearrangement uses TRBV24-1 and TRBJ1-4; TRBD1 agrees at 8 bases. This CDR3 has 14 amino acids. CDR1 and CDR2 (germline): KGHDR, SFDVKD. V trimming: 4 bases; J trimming: 8 bases; junction bases outside the gene matches: 5. CDR3 loop: CATSEGQGREKLFF. CDR3 bases: TGTGCCACCAGTGAAGGACAGGGAAGGGAAAAACTGTTTTTT.

The table lists this clonotype with a count of one. The V and J genes are TRBV6-2 or TRBV6-3 and TRBJ2-3; D not resolved. V was cut by 5 bases and J by 0 bases, with 9 bases left in between. This CDR3 spans 14 amino acids. Germline CDR1 MNHEY, CDR2 SVGEGT. The CDR3 sequence is CASSQEESTDTQYF. CDR3 nucleotide sequence: TGTGCCAGCAGTCAGGAAGAAAGCACAGATACGCAGTATTTT.

There are a few counts of this clonotype. The chain uses TRBV4-1 and TRBJ2-1; 7 bases are a match to TRBD2. Germline V lookup: CDR1 MGHRA, CDR2 YSYEKL. The CDR3 has 16 residues. V gave up 1 base and J gave up 5 bases; unmatched junction bases: 8. Written as DNA, the CDR3 is TGCGCCAGCAGCCAAGGGGGCGGGAGAAGGCACAATGAGCAGTTCTTC. This encodes CASSQGGGRRHNEQFF.

This clonotype was picked up many times. One end of the junction is discordant with germline, which a read error may explain. The V call is TRBV5-1, the J call TRBJ1-2, with TRBD1 as a possible D gene (5 bases). The CDR3 is 14 residues long. The germline V gene encodes CDR1 SGHRS and CDR2 YFSETQ. CDR3 residues: CASSLVQGGYGYTF. The CDR3 DNA reads TGTGCCAGCAGCTTGGTCCAGGGTGGCTATGGCTACACCTTC.

V usage is TRBV29-1 and J usage is TRBJ2-7; the D is unclear. V shed 0 bases and J shed 4 bases, with 10 bases lying between them. The CDR3 runs to 13 residues. In germline, CDR1 is SQVTM, CDR2 ANQGSEA. The CDR3 DNA sequence: TGCAGCGTTGAAGATCCAACGTCATACGAGCAGTACTTC. It encodes CSVEDPTSYEQYF.

The chain carries TRBV4-3 and TRBJ2-1; D gene uncertain. Germline CDR1 and CDR2: LGHNA and YSLEER. Trimming removed 1 base at V and 1 base at J, with 8 bases between. The CDR3 sequence is 15 residues long. CDR3 coding DNA: TGCGCCAGCAGCCAAGCGGCATCATCCTACAATGAGCAGTTCTTC. This translates into CASSQAASSYNEQFF.

This clonotype was seen a handful of times. This sequence joins TRBV5-1 and TRBJ1-2, with 8 bases aligning to TRBD1. Germline V gives CDR1 SGHRS, CDR2 YFSETQ. V dropped 5 bases and J dropped 6; count of bases not matched to a gene: 6. The CDR3 sequence is 13 residues long. The chain's CDR3 is CASRSDRENGYTF. For the CDR3, the DNA is TGCGCCAGCAGATCGGACAGGGAAAATGGCTACACCTTC.

A few counts support this clonotype. This chain uses TRBV24-1 with TRBJ2-1; D remains ambiguous. Trimming cost V 0 bases and J 8 bases, with 7 bases left between them. The CDR3 runs to 13 residues. Germline values: CDR1 KGHDR, CDR2 SFDVKD. CDR3: CATSDLSQDEQFF. CDR3 DNA: TGTGCCACCAGTGATTTGTCCCAGGATGAGCAGTTCTTC.

This clonotype was seen only a few times. The chain uses TRBV11-2 and TRBJ2-1, with TRBD2 matching 8 bases. Trimming removed 1 base from V and 7 bases from J; junction bases left unmatched: 9. This CDR3 comprises 16 residues. Germline V gene lookup returns CDR1 SGHAT and CDR2 FQNNGV. The CDR3 DNA is TGTGCCAGCAGCTTAGGACCGGGAGGGCCAGATAATGAGCAGTTCTTC. Protein sequence: CASSLGPGGPDNEQFF.

This clonotype came up many times. The V and J genes are TRBV29-1 and TRBJ2-3; perhaps TRBD2 as D (5 bases). Trimming left V 7 bases short and J 3 bases short, with 11 bases between. The germline V gene has CDR1 SQVTM and CDR2 ANQGSEA. There are 12 residues in the CDR3. The CDR3 sequence is CSAEGGTDTQYF. CDR3 DNA sequence: TGCAGCGCCGAGGGCGGAACAGATACGCAGTATTTT.

This clonotype was observed a few times. The genes are TRBV20-1 and TRBJ2-3; D is ambiguous. Germline values: CDR1 DFQATT, CDR2 SNEGSKA (reference sequence). The CDR3 has 12 amino acids. The ends were cut back, 6 bases at V and 0 bases at J, with 7 bases in the middle. CDR3 nucleotide sequence: TGCAGTGCCACTGATAGCACAGATACGCAGTATTTT. Protein product: CSATDSTDTQYF.

V and J are TRBV28 and TRBJ1-4; no clear D. Germline CDR1 MDHEN, CDR2 SYDVKM. The CDR3 loop spans 14 amino acids. Trimming took 8 bases from V and 7 from J, leaving 17 bases between them. The DNA of the CDR3 is TGTGCCAGCTACCCACTGGCACGGGGTGAAAAACTGTTTTTT. It codes for CASYPLARGEKLFF.

The V call is TRBV27, the J call TRBJ2-5; TRBD1 or TRBD2 may be the D gene (5 bases each). Trimming pared 1 base from V and 0 bases from J, leaving 9 bases between. The CDR3 is made up of 15 amino acids. Germline CDR1 is MNHEY and CDR2 is SMNVEV (reference sequence). The DNA of the CDR3 is TGTGCCAGCAGTTTATGGGTGGGGGACCAAGAGACCCAGTACTTC. This gives the protein CASSLWVGDQETQYF.

This clonotype has more than one count but fewer than ten. One junction end disagrees with the germline gene, perhaps due to a read error. The chain couples TRBV4-2 to TRBJ1-5; tentative D call: TRBD1 (6 bases). Germline V gives CDR1 LGHNA, CDR2 YNFKEQ. The CDR3 is 15 residues long. CDR3 amino acids: CASSQGAGTGRSQHF. CDR3 bases: TGTGCCAGCAGCCAAGGGGCAGGAACAGGGAGATCCCAACATTTT.

In this sample, this clonotype turned up a few times. The CDR3 sequence: CASSSTRLSTDTQYF. CDR3 nucleotides: TGTGCCAGCAGCTCGACACGGCTGAGCACAGATACGCAGTATTTT. The chain is built from TRBV11-2 and TRBJ2-3; D is unclear. The CDR3 has 15 amino acids. Germline V gene sequence: CDR1 SGHAT, CDR2 FQNNGV. V shed 4 bases and J shed 0 bases, with 11 bases lying between them.